This is a list of T cell receptor beta chains from one sample in a study of blood T cell repertoires in COVID-19. Assay: immunoSEQ multiplex PCR; the TCRdb copy retains only in-frame clones and omits some. The table has some 130,000 clones, about 70% seen once. The sequencing input was peripheral blood. The receptors here all came from a woman between 70 and 85 years old with acute or convalescent COVID-19. The CDR3 runs from the conserved cysteine through the conserved F or W. The D gene is left open where the match is weak. Size is omitted from some rows. Given values are once, few, many or a class for expanded clones.

abundance	v_gene	d_gene	j_gene	CDR3nt	CDR3aa
many	TRBV5-1	.	TRBJ2-7	TGCGCCAGCAGCTTTGGCAGGGACTCCTACGAGCAGTACTTC	CASSFGRDSYEQYF
.	TRBV7-2	.	TRBJ2-6	TGTGCCAGCAGCTCGGACACAACACTATTCAACGTCCTGACTTTC	CASSSDTTLFNVLTF
few	TRBV6-5	TRBD1	TRBJ1-5	TGTGCCAGCAACTGGGGACAGGGTAATCTGCCCCAGCATTTT	CASNWGQGNLPQHF
few	TRBV11-3	.	TRBJ2-7	TGTGCCAGCAGCTTAGACCCATTCTACGAGCAGTACTTC	CASSLDPFYEQYF
.	TRBV2	TRBD1	TRBJ1-2	TGTGCCAGCGATTTGGACAGGGCCGGCTACACCTTC	CASDLDRAGYTF
.	TRBV2	.	TRBJ2-7	TGTGCCAGCAGTGGGGGGCGGGAGCCCCCCTACTTC	CASSGGREPPYF
once	TRBV5-1	.	TRBJ1-1	TGCGCCAGCAGCTTTGATCCGGGACAGAACACTGAAGCTTTCTTT	CASSFDPGQNTEAFF
few	TRBV24-1	TRBD2	TRBJ2-3	TGTGCCACCGAGCGGGGGGCCACAGATACGCAGTATTTT	CATERGATDTQYF
.	TRBV9	TRBD2	TRBJ2-5	TGTGCCAGCAGCCCCGCCCCAGGACTAGCGGGGCAAGAGACCCAGTACTTC	CASSPAPGLAGQETQYF
.	TRBV15	TRBD1	TRBJ2-7	TGTGCCACCAGCAGAAGCGACAGGGAGTTTGGCTTC	CATSRSDREFGF
.	TRBV10-3	.	TRBJ1-3	TGTGCCATCAGTGAGACAGCCCCTGGAAACACCATATATTTT	CAISETAPGNTIYF
.	TRBV12-3/TRBV12-4	.	TRBJ2-7	TGTGCCAGCAGGGCAGGGGCCTACGAGCAGTACTTC	CASRAGAYEQYF
.	TRBV6-5	.	TRBJ1-4	TGTGCCAGTGCCCTTTCCGGGACTAATGAAAAACTGTTTTTT	CASALSGTNEKLFF
.	TRBV11-3	.	TRBJ1-1	TGTGCCAGCAGCGCTACATGGAGCACTGAAGCTTTCTTT	CASSATWSTEAFF
.	TRBV11-2	.	TRBJ2-5	TGTGCCAGCAGCCACGCGGGGCGAGAGACCCAGTACTTC	CASSHAGRETQYF
.	TRBV30	TRBD1	TRBJ2-2	TGTGCCTGGAGTAAGACAGGGGGCGAAGCCGGGGAGCTGTTTTTT	CAWSKTGGEAGELFF
.	TRBV19	TRBD1	TRBJ1-6	TGTGCCAGTACCGGGACAGGGAATTCACCCCTCCACTTT	CASTGTGNSPLHF
few	TRBV4-3	.	TRBJ2-1	TGCGCCAGCAGCCAAGGGCGTACCGCGGGGCGGTATGAGCAGTTCTTC	CASSQGRTAGRYEQFF
.	TRBV28	.	TRBJ1-2	TGTGCCAGCAGACCCACATCCGGGGGTAACTATGGCTACACCTTC	CASRPTSGGNYGYTF
once	TRBV15	.	TRBJ1-6	TGTGCCACCAGCAGAGATCCAGGCCTTAATTCACCCCTCCACTTT	CATSRDPGLNSPLHF
once	TRBV29-1	TRBD1	TRBJ1-1	TGCAGCGTAGCCCCGGGACAGCCGAACACTGAAGCTTTCTTT	CSVAPGQPNTEAFF
.	TRBV7-6	.	TRBJ2-6	TGTGCCAGCAGCTTTCAGGCAGTTAGGTCTGGGGCCAACGTCCTGACTTTC	CASSFQAVRSGANVLTF